Below, 28 T cell receptor beta chains from the same sample are listed, as sequenced in a study of blood T cell repertoires in COVID-19. TCRdb keeps only in-frame clones here, not all; method: immunoSEQ multiplex PCR. Of around 85,000 clones in the sample, around 89% are singletons; the top ten hold 0.95% to 1.5%. Sample: PBMCs or T cells enriched from blood (not recorded which). These receptors came from a woman between 45 and 60 years old with acute COVID-19.

DNA of the CDR3: TGTGCCGCGGAGGGGGCCCGGAATCAGCCCCAGCATTTT. The encoded protein is CAAEGARNQPQHF. The J gene is TRBJ1-5, the V gene TRBV19; 7 bases are shared with TRBD1. This CDR3 has 13 amino acids. With 11 bases clipped from V and 4 bases from J, the junction kept 8 bases outside the gene matches. The germline V gene encodes CDR1 LNHDA and CDR2 SQIVND (reference sequence).

V is TRBV30 and J is TRBJ1-1, with a possible D match to TRBD1 (6 bases). This CDR3 comprises 13 residues. Germline V gene lookup returns CDR1 GTSNPN and CDR2 SVGIG (reference sequence). The V and J ends lost 0 bases and 4 bases respectively, with 9 bases between them. As DNA, the CDR3 is TGTGCCTGGAGTGTGGGACAAGCCACTGAAGCTTTCTTT. Translation: CAWSVGQATEAFF.

Here the CDR3 DNA reads TGCAGCGTTGCTCCGGTCTATGAAGCTTTCTTT. Translated, it gives CSVAPVYEAFF. The J gene is TRBJ1-1, the V gene TRBV29-1; D is uncertain. The CDR3 extends over 11 amino acids. The V end was cut by 4 bases, the J end by 7 bases, with 10 bases between. Germline loops: CDR1 SQVTM, CDR2 ANQGSEA.

V gene TRBV4-2 combines with J gene TRBJ2-1, with TRBD2 identical over 10 bases. V trimming: 4 bases; J trimming: 4 bases; junction bases outside the gene matches: 4. Germline V CDR1 and CDR2: LGHNA, YNFKEQ. This CDR3 region has 15 residues. The CDR3 region has the DNA TGTGCCAGCAGCCCCCTAGCGGGAGTGTACAATGAGCAGTTCTTC. Its protein is CASSPLAGVYNEQFF.

The rearrangement uses TRBV6-5 and TRBJ2-2, with D unclear. Trimming removed 8 bases at V and 1 base at J, with 14 bases between. Looked up from germline, CDR1 is MNHEY and CDR2 is SVGAGI. This CDR3 has 15 amino acids. This chain's CDR3 is CASSSFLMNTGELFF. The CDR3 DNA sequence: TGTGCCAGCTCCTCTTTCCTTATGAACACCGGGGAGCTGTTTTTT.

The chain joins TRBV2 to TRBJ2-7; 9 nucleotides match TRBD1. J lost 5 bases, V lost 8 bases, and 7 bases had no gene match. From germline, CDR1 is SNHLY and CDR2 FYNNEI. CDR3 size: 13 residues. The CDR3 reads CASVRDREDEQYF. For the CDR3, the DNA is TGTGCCAGCGTCCGGGACAGGGAGGACGAGCAGTACTTC.

This clone came up once. This chain connects TRBV5-1 to TRBJ1-4, with D unclear. CDR3 size: 13 residues. Germline V gene sequence: CDR1 SGHRS, CDR2 YFSETQ. Trimming shortened V by 5 bases and J by 5 bases, and 10 bases separated the two germline ends. In nucleotides, the CDR3 is TGCGCCAGCAGGCGGGGTGGAAATGAAAAACTGTTTTTT. It specifies CASRRGGNEKLFF.

Details on this clone: The junction and the germline gene differ at one end; a read error may be behind it. This chain connects TRBV2 to TRBJ1-5, with 8 bases identical to TRBD1. Germline values: CDR1 SNHLY, CDR2 FYNNEI. There are 13 residues in the CDR3. DNA for the CDR3: TGTGCCAGCAGTGCAGGGGGCAAACAGCCCCAGCATTTT. Translated, it gives CASSAGGKQPQHF.

The gene calls are TRBV11-2 and TRBJ1-1; D ambiguous. In germline, CDR1 is SGHAT, CDR2 FQNNGV. V lost 0 bases and J 1 base, leaving 9 bases between the germline ends. The CDR3 is 15 amino acids. CDR3 in DNA: TGTGCCAGCAGCTTAGAAGTCACAGCGAACACTGAAGCTTTCTTT. Amino acid sequence: CASSLEVTANTEAFF.

The gene calls are TRBV7-2 and TRBJ1-1; 9 bases map to TRBD1. CDR3 length: 14 amino acids. V was pared by 8 bases and J by 6 bases, with 10 bases of the junction left unmatched. Germline-derived CDR1 and CDR2 are SGHTA and FQGNSA. The CDR3 loop is CASSRTGGASEAFF. The CDR3 DNA sequence: TGTGCCAGCTCCCGAACAGGGGGCGCATCTGAAGCTTTCTTT.

The chain carries TRBV6-5 and TRBJ2-5, with TRBD1 matching 7 bases. After removal of 7 bases from V and 5 bases from J, the junction contained 10 bases not matched to a gene. Germline V CDR1 and CDR2: MNHEY, SVGAGI. This CDR3 is built from 14 residues. The CDR3 spells CASIEQNRGETQYF. In DNA, the CDR3 is TGTGCCAGCATCGAGCAGAACAGGGGTGAGACCCAGTACTTC.

This chain connects TRBV18 to TRBJ1-1, with a possible D match to TRBD1 (5 bases). Germline values: CDR1 KGHSH, CDR2 LQKENI. The V end was cut by 2 bases, the J end by 7 bases, with 17 bases between. This CDR3 is 15 amino acids long. CDR3 region: CASSPNLGRGREAFF. CDR3 DNA: TGTGCCAGCTCACCAAATCTGGGGCGGGGCCGTGAAGCTTTCTTT.

V and J are TRBV21-1 and TRBJ1-4; the D segment call TRBD1 is taken from the table without a DNA check. TRBV21-1 is shown as a pseudogene. The CDR3 consists of 18 residues. The CDR3 region is CASTNFRGHNSTNEKLFF. CDR3 DNA sequence: TGTGCCAGCACCAATTTCAGGGGCCATAACTCAACTAATGAAAAACTGTTTTTT.

The V call is TRBV25-1, the J call TRBJ2-5; no definite D call. V lost 2 bases and J lost 3, with 10 bases in between. Germline V gene sequence: CDR1 MGHDK, CDR2 SYGVNS. This CDR3 comprises 14 residues. CDR3 amino acids: CASSEVREEETQYF. CDR3 nucleotide sequence: TGTGCCAGCAGTGAAGTACGAGAGGAAGAGACCCAGTACTTC.

The chain joins TRBV19 to TRBJ2-5, with TRBD1 as a possible D gene (6 bases). Germline assignment: CDR1 LNHDA and CDR2 SQIVND (reference sequence). V lost 5 bases, J lost 5 bases, and 24 bases lay in between. The CDR3 spans 17 residues. The CDR3 protein is CASSSGYWGEGEETQYF. In DNA, the CDR3 is TGTGCCAGTAGTTCAGGTTACTGGGGAGAGGGGGAGGAGACCCAGTACTTC.

The rearrangement links TRBV2 to TRBJ1-2; perhaps TRBD1 as D (6 bases). The germline gives CDR1 SNHLY, CDR2 FYNNEI. The CDR3 covers 13 residues. V was trimmed by 6 bases and J by 4 bases, leaving 12 bases between them. The CDR3 region has the DNA TGTGCCAGCAGGGACAGCAACCGCTATGGCTACACCTTC. Encoded protein: CASRDSNRYGYTF.

The V gene is TRBV7-9, the J gene TRBJ2-1; 10 bases match TRBD2. Germline-derived CDR1 and CDR2 are SEHNR and FQNEAQ (reference sequence). V lost 5 bases to trimming and J lost 4 bases; unmatched junction nucleotides: 5. The CDR3 has 15 amino acids. This chain's CDR3 is CASSPGLADYNEQFF. Written as DNA, the CDR3 is TGTGCCAGCAGCCCCGGACTAGCGGATTACAATGAGCAGTTCTTC.

The chain recombines TRBV28 with TRBJ1-2; possibly TRBD1 for D (6 bases). With 6 bases removed from V and 11 bases from J, the gap between germline ends came to 13 bases. The CDR3 consists of 11 residues. CDR1 MDHEN and CDR2 SYDVKM come from the germline V gene. CDR3 nucleotide sequence: TGTGCCAGCAGCCAGGGGCGTGGTTACACCTTC. Amino acids: CASSQGRGYTF.

The chain links TRBV4-1 to TRBJ2-5, with a tentative D call TRBD1 (6 bases). Per the germline V gene, CDR1 is MGHRA and CDR2 is YSYEKL. Deletions cut 4 bases from V and 2 bases from J, with 11 bases between. The CDR3 loop spans 14 amino acids. The CDR3 DNA reads TGCGCCAGCAGCCCCCCGACAGGACAAGAGACCCAGTACTTC. Translated: CASSPPTGQETQYF.

Comment on this clone: At one end, the junction sequence differs from germline, possibly due to a read error. J is TRBJ1-5 and V is TRBV7-7; the match to TRBD1 covers 10 bases. CDR3 size: 17 residues. Per the germline V gene, CDR1 is SSHAT and CDR2 is FNYEAQ (reference sequence). In DNA, the CDR3 is TGTGCTAGCAGCTTAGTGCTGAGACAGGGGGCAAATCAGCCCCAGCATTTT. Its protein product is CASSLVLRQGANQPQHF.

The V and J genes are TRBV10-3 and TRBJ1-1; 7 bases match TRBD1. V dropped 6 bases and J dropped 4; count of bases not matched to a gene: 8. Germline V gives CDR1 ENHRY, CDR2 SYGVKD. The CDR3 is 14 amino acids. CDR3 protein: CAIRTGEVSTEAFF. The CDR3 DNA sequence: TGTGCCATCAGAACAGGGGAGGTAAGCACTGAAGCTTTCTTT.

The chain employs TRBV30 and TRBJ2-3; the match to TRBD2 covers 12 bases. Germline CDR1 GTSNPN, CDR2 SVGIG (reference sequence). V was pared by 7 bases and J by 0 bases, with 2 bases of the junction left unmatched. The CDR3 has 14 amino acids. The CDR3 coding sequence is TGTGCCTCAGGGACTAGCGGGAGCACAGATACGCAGTATTTT. Protein sequence: CASGTSGSTDTQYF.

The V call is TRBV11-2, the J call TRBJ1-3; the match to TRBD1 covers 7 bases. Trimming cost V 5 bases and J 2 bases; bases outside gene matches: 12. The germline V gene has CDR1 SGHAT and CDR2 FQNNGV. This CDR3 spans 17 amino acids. The DNA of the CDR3 is TGTGCCAGCAGCCACCGGGACAGCGAGCGGCCTGGAAACACCATATATTTT. Encoded protein: CASSHRDSERPGNTIYF.

This clone was seen just once. The chain carries TRBV18 and TRBJ1-5; possible D gene TRBD1, 5 bases. The CDR3 has 14 residues. Germline loops: CDR1 KGHSH, CDR2 LQKENI. V lost 5 bases and J 3 bases, leaving 11 bases between the germline ends. The CDR3 is CASSIGGINQPQHF. CDR3 DNA: TGTGCCAGCTCAATCGGGGGAATCAATCAGCCCCAGCATTTT.

This clone was recorded many times. This chain connects TRBV30 to TRBJ2-2; 10 nucleotides line up with TRBD2. CDR1 is GTSNPN and CDR2 is SVGIG in the germline V gene (reference sequence). CDR3 length equals 18 residues. V dropped 0 bases and J dropped 0; count of bases not matched to a gene: 7. The CDR3 spells CAWSVSPTSGANTGELFF. CDR3 DNA sequence: TGTGCCTGGAGTGTATCCCCCACTAGCGGGGCGAACACCGGGGAGCTGTTTTTT.

The chain combines TRBV23-1 with TRBJ2-7; the match to TRBD2 covers 10 bases. TRBV23-1 counts as an open reading frame of uncertain function. V shed 3 bases, J shed 2 bases, and the junction held 4 bases outside the gene matches. This CDR3 spans 15 amino acids. The chain's CDR3 is CASSHLAGVTYEQYF. The DNA for the CDR3 is TGCGCCAGCAGTCACCTAGCGGGAGTTACCTACGAGCAGTACTTC.

The rearrangement links TRBV5-1 to TRBJ1-1; D ambiguous. The CDR3 is 16 residues long. The V end was cut by 0 bases, the J end by 0 bases, with 12 bases between. In germline, CDR1 is SGHRS, CDR2 YFSETQ. CDR3 nucleotides: TGCGCCAGCAGCTTGGCCCCGTCGGGATTGAACACTGAAGCTTTCTTT. As protein: CASSLAPSGLNTEAFF.

The genes are TRBV11-3 and TRBJ2-1; 11 bases are shared with TRBD2. Germline V lookup: CDR1 SGHNT, CDR2 YENEEA. The CDR3 extends over 18 amino acids. The V segment lost 0 bases and the J segment 5 bases; nucleotides outside the gene matches: 9. CDR3 sequence reads: CASSLDAFPGLADNEQFF. The CDR3 DNA is TGTGCCAGCAGCTTAGATGCCTTTCCGGGACTAGCGGACAATGAGCAGTTCTTC.